The rows below give T cell receptor beta chains drawn from one sample of a study of identical twins. TCRdb processed the 5' RACE reads anew with MiXCR; each CDR3 protein has one entry. The profile covers some 240,000 distinct CDR3 sequences, with around 8% appearing a single time and 2.5% to 3.5% taken by the ten largest. This sample was shared with a second study, whose subject was yellow fever vaccine responses in identical twins.

Input material: CD8+ T cells sorted from blood. The receptors were sampled from a young woman in good health. Both conserved end residues are part of each CDR3. The order of the fields is V gene, D gene, J gene, clone size, CDR3 DNA, CDR3 protein. D genes are given only for firm matches. Not every row has a clone size; where given, it reads once, few, many or a size class.

TRBV9	NA	TRBJ1-2	many	TGTGCCAGCAGCCCCAACAAAGGGACGGAAAGGGGTGGCTACACCTTC	CASSPNKGTERGGYTF
TRBV29-1	NA	TRBJ2-1	many	TGCAGCCCCGTGTTGCAACGTGGTGAGCAGTTCTTC	CSPVLQRGEQFF
TRBV20-1	NA	TRBJ1-2	few	TGCAGTGCTAGCGGGGACGAGACCTTCTATGGCTACACCTTC	CSASGDETFYGYTF
TRBV20-1	TRBD1	TRBJ2-7	NA	TGCAGTGCTAGAGATCCGGGACAGGGAGGATACGAGCAGTACTTC	CSARDPGQGGYEQYF
TRBV10-2	NA	TRBJ2-5	NA	TGCGCCAGCACCATAAGACTCGACGAGACCCAGTACTTC	CASTIRLDETQYF
TRBV10-3	TRBD2	TRBJ2-1	many	TGTGCCATCAGTGAGTCGGCTAGCGGGCACTCCTACAATGAGCAGTTCTTC	CAISESASGHSYNEQFF
TRBV7-8	NA	TRBJ2-3	NA	TGTGCCAGCAGCCCCACCGTAGTCAGCACAGATACGCAGTATTTT	CASSPTVVSTDTQYF
TRBV6-4	NA	TRBJ2-4	few	TGTGCCAGCAGTGACTCGGCAGGAAGCGACATTCAGTACTTC	CASSDSAGSDIQYF
TRBV6-1	TRBD2	TRBJ2-7	few	TGTGCCTCGAAACCCAGCGGGAGGGCCTACGAGCAGTACTTC	CASKPSGRAYEQYF
TRBV11-2	NA	TRBJ2-1	NA	TGTGCCAGCAGCTTATTAGGGAATTACAATGAGCAGTTCTTC	CASSLLGNYNEQFF
TRBV14	NA	TRBJ1-2	NA	TGTGCCAGCAGCCAAGAGAAGGGCTATGGCTACACCTTC	CASSQEKGYGYTF
TRBV28	NA	TRBJ1-1	few	TGTGCCAGCAGTTTATACAGGGTGAACACTGAAGCTTTCTTT	CASSLYRVNTEAFF
TRBV29-1	TRBD2	TRBJ2-7	few	TGCAGCGTTGTAGGGACTAGCGGGAGGAGCCCCTACGAGCAGTACTTC	CSVVGTSGRSPYEQYF
TRBV7-9	NA	TRBJ2-2	few	TGTGCCAGCAGCTCCCACGGGGGCACCGGGGAGCTGTTTTTT	CASSSHGGTGELFF
TRBV28	TRBD1	TRBJ2-7	few	TGTGCCAGCAGTCCGATCACAGGGGTCGGTTCCTACGAGCAGTACTTC	CASSPITGVGSYEQYF
TRBV12-3/TRBV12-4	NA	TRBJ2-7	many	TGTGCCAGCACCTTGACAGCAGCCTACGAGCAGTACTTC	CASTLTAAYEQYF
TRBV27	NA	TRBJ1-1	NA	TGTGCCAGCAGTTTATCGGGGGGCGGATGGACTGAAGCTTTCTTT	CASSLSGGGWTEAFF
TRBV4-3	TRBD1	TRBJ2-1	NA	TGCGCCAGCAGCCAATTACAGGGGGTAACCTACAATGAGCAGTTCTTC	CASSQLQGVTYNEQFF
TRBV13	NA	TRBJ2-7	few	TGTGCCAGCAGCTTAGGATCAGTGATACCCTACGAGCAGTACTTC	CASSLGSVIPYEQYF
TRBV12-3/TRBV12-4	TRBD2	TRBJ2-5	few	TGTGCCAGCAGTTTGGGGACTAGCGGGAGCTCACTCCAAGAGACCCAGTACTTC	CASSLGTSGSSLQETQYF
TRBV10-3	NA	TRBJ2-6	few	TGTGCCATCAGTGAGTTTTCGGGACCACGCTCTGGGGCCAACGTCCTGACTTTC	CAISEFSGPRSGANVLTF
TRBV4-1	NA	TRBJ2-7	NA	TGCGCCAGCAGCCAAGTCAGGGGGGGCTACGAGCAGTACTTC	CASSQVRGGYEQYF
TRBV29-1	NA	TRBJ2-3	NA	TGCAGCGTTGGAGGCAGCCTGCAGTATTTT	CSVGGSLQYF
TRBV15	NA	TRBJ2-7	few	TGTGCCACCCGGACAAGTTTTGACTCCTACGAGCAGTACTTC	CATRTSFDSYEQYF
TRBV7-9	NA	TRBJ1-1	few	TGTGCCAGCAGCCCCAGGGACGGGGCTACTGAAGCTTTCTTT	CASSPRDGATEAFF